The clone carrying this TCR beta chain was found many times. Time point in this sample: patch test 2, 6 weeks after DPC sensitization. Described treatment: therapeutic diphenylcyclopropenone sensitization with weekly scalp DPC. These data are taken from a study of human T cells and chemical hapten exposure. Study overall: Chiefly women, the patients showed alopecia areata, totalis or universalis.

Authors' data handling: The number of TCRs in each sample had a median of about 96,000 and spanned about 23,224 to 690,600. MiXCR was run by TCRdb on the RACE reads, yielding one entry per CDR3 protein. TCRdb assigned the V and J calls; the authors' analysis was not used. The sample yields just over 350,000 distinct CDR3 sequences, around 6% seen once. Germline CDR1 reads SGHTA; CDR2 reads FQGNSA. This CDR3 spans 13 amino acids. V dropped 3 bases and J dropped 6 bases, with 10 bases sitting between them. The sequence derives from a woman under 30 with alopecia areata. Some clones in this sample may be carry-over from other donors' samples. This rearrangement joins TRBV7-2 to TRBJ2-3; D gene ambiguous. The source material was whole blood, sampled in connection with sensitization to the hapten diphenylcyclopropenone (DPC). The CDR3, as DNA: TGTGCCAGCAGCTTGGAGTTGCGGGATACGCAGTATTTT. Protein product: CASSLELRDTQYF.